These 23 T cell receptor beta chains came from one sample sequenced in a study of blood T cell repertoires in COVID-19. The repertoire was sequenced with immunoSEQ multiplex PCR; TCRdb's copy has only in-frame clones and lacks some. In the table there are about 130,000 clones, roughly four fifths of which are singletons. What was sequenced was peripheral blood. The receptor source for this set is a man younger than 40 with COVID-19, enrolled during active disease.

This sequence joins TRBV10-3 and TRBJ2-1, with 7 positions matching TRBD2. V lost 7 bases and J lost 1; bases outside the gene matches: 4. Germline V gene lookup returns CDR1 ENHRY and CDR2 SYGVKD. CDR3 length: 14 residues. CDR3: CAINGGGSYNEQFF. CDR3 DNA sequence: TGTGCCATCAACGGGGGAGGGTCCTACAATGAGCAGTTCTTC.

V usage is TRBV5-1 and J usage is TRBJ2-3; D possibly corresponds to TRBD1 (6 bases). Trimming removed 4 bases from V and 2 bases from J, with 17 bases in between. The germline CDR1 and CDR2 sequences are SGHRS and YFSETQ. The CDR3 extends over 16 amino acids. CDR3 nucleotide sequence: TGCGCCAGCAGCCTTGACAGGTTGGGCTTCACAGATACGCAGTATTTT. This codes for CASSLDRLGFTDTQYF.

This clone appeared once. V is TRBV6-2 or TRBV6-3 and J is TRBJ2-7; D is uncertain. The CDR3 runs 13 residues. The germline V and J ends were trimmed by 6 bases and 6 bases, with 15 bases remaining between them. Germline assignment: CDR1 MNHEY and CDR2 SVGEGT. The CDR3 region has the DNA TGTGCCAGCAGCGACTTACCCGGTGGCGAGCAGTACTTC. Translated, it gives CASSDLPGGEQYF.

Remarks on this clone: The same CDR3 is also encoded by other DNA sequences in this sample. J is TRBJ1-6 and V is TRBV27; the D gene is possibly TRBD1 (6 bases). The V end lost 6 bases, the J end lost 3 bases, and 9 bases lay between the germline ends. CDR3 length: 14 residues. Germline values: CDR1 MNHEY, CDR2 SMNVEV (reference sequence). The CDR3 is CASRGGSYNSPLHF. The CDR3 bases are TGTGCCAGCAGAGGGGGAAGCTATAATTCACCCCTCCACTTT.

The genes are TRBV11-2 and TRBJ2-2, with D unresolved. CDR1 is SGHAT and CDR2 is FQNNGV in the germline V gene. The CDR3 is 15 residues long. V was shortened by 1 base and J by 9 bases, with 15 bases between the two germline ends. The CDR3 here is CASSLATGSARELFF. CDR3 nucleotide sequence: TGTGCCAGCAGCTTAGCAACGGGTTCGGCTAGGGAGCTGTTTTTT.

This chain connects TRBV24-1 to TRBJ2-6, with 10 bases lining up with TRBD1. This CDR3 contains 17 residues. The germline V gene has CDR1 KGHDR and CDR2 SFDVKD. Unmatched junction bases numbered 3, after V lost 4 bases and J lost 1 base. The CDR3 DNA follows: TGTGCCACCAGTGACCGGGACAGGGGATCTGGGGCCAACGTCCTGACTTTC. Residues: CATSDRDRGSGANVLTF.

The chain combines TRBV7-9 with TRBJ2-5; 7 nucleotides align to TRBD2. Looked up from germline, CDR1 is SEHNR and CDR2 is FQNEAQ (reference sequence). The CDR3 is made up of 14 amino acids. V lost 5 bases to trimming and J lost 9 bases; unmatched junction nucleotides: 12. The CDR3 DNA sequence: TGTGCCAGCAGCACGCCGACAAGGGGAGGGGCCCAGTACTTC. As protein: CASSTPTRGGAQYF.

The chain is built from TRBV19 and TRBJ2-1; D not certain. CDR3 length: 14 amino acids. Deletions cut 1 base from V and 7 bases from J, with 11 bases between. Germline CDR1 and CDR2: LNHDA and SQIVND (reference sequence). In DNA form, the CDR3 reads TGTGCCAGTAGTATAGCCGGCGGTAGTAATGAGCAGTTCTTC. Translating it yields CASSIAGGSNEQFF.

This sequence joins TRBV7-2 and TRBJ1-4, with unresolved D. The CDR3 totals 13 residues. V was pared by 4 bases and J by 8 bases, with 11 bases between. Germline CDR1 and CDR2: SGHTA and FQGNSA. The CDR3 DNA follows: TGTGCCAGCAGCTACAACGGCGGGGAAAAACTGTTTTTT. This translates into CASSYNGGEKLFF.

A remark on this clone: In the same sample, other DNA sequences code for this CDR3. The V call is TRBV28, the J call TRBJ2-1, with no clear D. Deletions cut 6 bases from V and 1 base from J, with 10 bases between. There are 14 residues in the CDR3. The germline CDR1 and CDR2 sequences are MDHEN and SYDVKM. In DNA, the CDR3 is TGTGCCAGCAGCCGCGGTACGTCCTACAATGAGCAGTTCTTC. Protein sequence: CASSRGTSYNEQFF. Supplemented by reference TRBV28 and TRBJ2-1, the full variable domain reads DVKVTQSSRYLVKRTGEKVFLECVQDMDHENMFWYRQDPGLGLRLIYFSYDVKMKEKGDIPEGYSVSREKKERFSLILESASTNQTSMYLCASSRGTSYNEQFFGPGTRLTVL.

In DNA, the CDR3 is TGTGCCAGCAGCTTAGTCCGGGTGCAGAACACCGGGGAGCTGTTTTTT. This gives the protein CASSLVRVQNTGELFF. V gene TRBV7-2 combines with J gene TRBJ2-2, with D uncertain. The V gene's germline CDR1 is SGHTA and CDR2 FQGNSA. The CDR3 sequence is 16 residues long. The V gene lost 1 base and the J gene lost 1 base, with 10 bases spanning the gap.

This chain joins TRBV5-1 and TRBJ2-3; TRBD1 agrees at 7 bases. Trimming removed 1 base from V and 2 bases from J; junction bases left unmatched: 4. The CDR3 sequence is 15 residues long. The V gene's germline CDR1 is SGHRS and CDR2 YFSETQ. The CDR3 loop is CASSLTGDPTDTQYF. The CDR3 nucleotides are TGCGCCAGCAGCTTGACAGGGGACCCCACAGATACGCAGTATTTT.

V usage is TRBV18 and J usage is TRBJ2-7; the D is unclear. Trimming removed 2 bases from V and 0 bases from J, with 8 bases in between. Germline CDR1 is KGHSH and CDR2 is LQKENI. CDR3 length equals 14 residues. The CDR3 spells CASSPEQSSYEQYF. The CDR3 DNA is TGTGCCAGCTCACCAGAACAGAGCTCCTACGAGCAGTACTTC.

V usage is TRBV6-2 or TRBV6-3 and J usage is TRBJ2-3, with 10 positions matching TRBD2. Germline CDR1 reads MNHEY; CDR2 reads SVGEGT. V shed 2 bases, J shed 6 bases, and the junction held 8 bases outside the gene matches. This CDR3 is 16 amino acids long. The chain's CDR3 is CASSYRPSGSSDTQYF. The CDR3 nucleotides read TGTGCCAGCAGTTACAGGCCTAGCGGGAGTTCCGATACGCAGTATTTT.

V usage is TRBV12-5 and J usage is TRBJ1-1; 8 bases map to TRBD1. Germline values: CDR1 LGHNT, CDR2 FRNRAP. Trimming removed 3 bases from V and 7 bases from J; junction bases left unmatched: 1. CDR3 length: 12 amino acids. CDR3 protein: CASGFTGGEAFF. In nucleotides, the CDR3 is TGTGCTAGTGGTTTTACAGGGGGTGAAGCTTTCTTT. Filled out from reference TRBV12-5 and TRBJ1-1, the complete variable domain reads DARVTQTPRHKVTEMGQEVTMRCQPILGHNTVFWYRQTMMQGLELLAYFRNRAPLDDSGMPKDRFSAEMPDATLATLKIQPSEPRDSAVYFCASGFTGGEAFFGQGTRLTVV.

The chain combines TRBV5-1 with TRBJ1-2, with TRBD1 identical over 11 bases. The CDR3 has 17 amino acids. V lost 4 bases to trimming and J lost 3 bases; unmatched junction nucleotides: 11. Germline V lookup: CDR1 SGHRS, CDR2 YFSETQ. CDR3: CASSAYRDRGADYGYTF. The CDR3 region has the DNA TGCGCCAGCAGCGCTTACCGGGACAGGGGGGCTGACTATGGCTACACCTTC.

This clone has only one observation. CDR3 in DNA: TGTGCCAGCAGCCTCCTTTCTAGCGGTTACGAGCAGTACTTC. It encodes CASSLLSSGYEQYF. The V call is TRBV14, the J call TRBJ2-7, with 7 positions matching TRBD2. The CDR3 spans 14 residues. Trimming at V came to 4 bases and at J to 4 bases, leaving 7 bases not matched to a gene. Germline V gives CDR1 SGHDN, CDR2 FVKESK.

This chain joins TRBV7-9 and TRBJ2-3; 14 positions match TRBD2. The germline CDR1 and CDR2 sequences are SEHNR and FQNEAQ (reference sequence). V was clipped by 3 bases and J by 2 bases; unmatched bases: 4. CDR3 length: 17 amino acids. The DNA for the CDR3 is TGTGCCAGCAGCTTTGGACTAGCGGGGGGAAACACAGATACGCAGTATTTT. This codes for CASSFGLAGGNTDTQYF. Variable domain in full (rest from reference TRBV7-9 and TRBJ2-3): DTGVSQNPRHKITKRGQNVTFRCDPISEHNRLYWYRQTLGQGPEFLTYFQNEAQLEKSRLLSDRFSAERPKGSFSTLEIQRTEQGDSAMYLCASSFGLAGGNTDTQYFGPGTRLTVL.

The V gene is TRBV13, the J gene TRBJ2-1; TRBD1 is a possible D gene (6 bases). Germline values: CDR1 PRHDT, CDR2 FYEKMQ (reference sequence). V lost 6 bases, J lost 8 bases, and 11 bases lay in between. The CDR3 extends over 12 amino acids. In nucleotides, the CDR3 is TGTGCCAGCAGTACAGGGTCCTATGAGCAGTTCTTC. Amino acids: CASSTGSYEQFF.

The chain couples TRBV10-3 to TRBJ1-1; 7 positions match TRBD1. Per the germline V gene, CDR1 is ENHRY and CDR2 is SYGVKD. This CDR3 is 14 amino acids long. The J segment lost 2 bases and the V segment lost 4 bases, leaving 4 bases of the junction unmatched. Here the CDR3 reads CAISGRGLNTEAFF. The CDR3 DNA sequence: TGTGCCATCAGTGGCAGGGGGTTAAACACTGAAGCTTTCTTT.

The chain joins TRBV27 to TRBJ1-2; TRBD1 matches at 11 bases. The germline CDR1 and CDR2 sequences are MNHEY and SMNVEV (reference sequence). CDR3 length: 18 amino acids. Trimming cost V 5 bases and J 6 bases; bases outside gene matches: 17. The CDR3 coding sequence is TGTGCCAGCAGTCCCCGGACAGGGGGCGCTGGAGTCCGTAATGGCTACACCTTC. The encoded protein is CASSPRTGGAGVRNGYTF.

V usage is TRBV5-5 and J usage is TRBJ2-7, with 12 bases fitting TRBD1. V trimming: 1 base; J trimming: 1 base; junction bases outside the gene matches: 3. Germline values: CDR1 SGHKS, CDR2 YYEKEE (reference sequence). The CDR3 is 16 amino acids. CDR3 coding DNA: TGTGCCAGCAGCTTGTTGGGACAGGGGGCTTCCTACGAGCAGTACTTC. Translation: CASSLLGQGASYEQYF.

The CDR3 DNA follows: TGTGCCAGCGCCGCGGGACAGGGTCAAGAGACCCAGTACTTC. It specifies CASAAGQGQETQYF. The chain joins TRBV6-5 to TRBJ2-5; 9 nucleotides line up with TRBD1. V was pared by 8 bases and J by 2 bases, with 6 bases of the junction left unmatched. CDR1 and CDR2 from the germline V gene are MNHEY and SVGAGI. The CDR3 contains 14 residues.